The rows below give T cell receptor beta chains drawn from one sample of a study of beta chain features in type 1 diabetes. This table comes from immunoSEQ multiplex PCR, and its TCRdb copy is limited to in-frame clones, with some not included. This sample carries about 190,000 clones, about 7.8% of them seen once, and the ten largest clones take roughly 1%. Sequenced: central memory CD4+ T cells from blood. These receptors were taken from a woman between 40 and 55 years old with type 1 diabetes. Both conserved end residues are part of each CDR3. A D gene is named only where the DNA matches it firmly. A row's size may be missing; if present it is once, few, many or a size class.

>few|TRBD2|TRBV5-1|TRBJ2-7
CASSLRFTGLAGSEQYF
TGCGCCAGCAGCTTGAGGTTTACGGGCCTAGCGGGATCCGAGCAGTACTTC
>-|-|TRBV19|TRBJ2-7
CASSHPATGYEQYF
TGTGCCAGTAGCCACCCCGCGACAGGCTACGAGCAGTACTTC
>once|TRBD1|TRBV2|TRBJ1-2
CASSGPTGGVYGYTF
TGTGCCAGCAGTGGTCCCACAGGGGGCGTCTATGGCTACACCTTC
>few|TRBD1|TRBV30|TRBJ2-7
CAWSTTGGSEQYF
TGTGCCTGGAGCACAACAGGGGGCTCCGAGCAGTACTTC
>few|TRBD1|TRBV6-5|TRBJ2-7
CASKGQVDEQYF
TGTGCCAGCAAGGGACAGGTCGACGAGCAGTACTTC
>-|-|TRBV5-1|TRBJ1-6
CASSLGGREDSPLHF
TGCGCCAGCAGCTTGGGGGGAAGGGAGGATTCACCCCTCCACTTT
>-|TRBD1|TRBV18|TRBJ2-3
CASSPPRGQGETDTQYF
TGTGCCAGCTCACCACCGCGAGGTCAGGGGGAGACAGATACGCAGTATTTT
>few|TRBD1|TRBV19|TRBJ1-4
CASSTGGTSEKLFF
TGTGCCAGTTCGACAGGGGGAACAAGTGAAAAACTGTTTTTT
>once|-|TRBV27|TRBJ1-2
CASSPGVHYYGYTF
TGTGCCAGCAGCCCAGGGGTTCACTACTATGGCTACACCTTC
>-|TRBD2|TRBV7-2|TRBJ2-7
CASSFSGGSYEQYF
TGTGCCAGCAGCTTTAGCGGGGGCTCCTACGAGCAGTACTTC
>-|TRBD2|TRBV5-1|TRBJ2-5
CASSPQGLAGSQETQYF
TGCGCCAGCAGCCCGCAGGGACTAGCGGGATCCCAAGAGACCCAGTACTTC
>-|TRBD1|TRBV2|TRBJ1-2
CASSEARGPYGYTF
TGTGCCAGCAGTGAAGCCAGGGGGCCCTATGGCTACACCTTC
>-|TRBD1|TRBV18|TRBJ2-7
CASSPGPATGDLREQYF
TGTGCCAGCTCACCCGGTCCCGCGACAGGGGATCTACGAGAGCAGTACTTC
>-|TRBD2|TRBV5-1|TRBJ2-3
CASSLDSGGATDTQYF
TGCGCCAGCAGCTTGGATAGCGGGGGGGCCACAGATACGCAGTATTTT
>few|-|TRBV28|TRBJ1-2
CASSPGRHGYTF
TGTGCCAGCAGCCCTGGGAGACATGGCTACACCTTC
>-|-|TRBV27|TRBJ2-3
CASSFGSGTDTQYF
TGTGCCAGCAGTTTTGGCTCCGGCACAGATACGCAGTATTTT
>-|-|TRBV7-8|TRBJ2-2
CASSLQDYTGELFF
TGTGCCAGCAGCTTGCAGGACTACACCGGGGAGCTGTTTTTT
>few|-|TRBV7-2|TRBJ2-5
CASSPGPAGTYQETQYF
TGTGCCAGCAGCCCCGGTCCGGCAGGAACGTACCAAGAGACCCAGTACTTC
>few|-|TRBV7-9|TRBJ1-5
CASSPGDQPQHF
TGTGCCAGCAGCCCAGGGGATCAGCCCCAGCATTTT
>-|-|TRBV6-6|TRBJ1-1
CASSFPPGVAFF
TGTGCCAGCAGTTTCCCGCCAGGTGTAGCTTTCTTT
>few|-|TRBV10-3|TRBJ2-1
CAIRGGDGAYNEQFF
TGTGCCATCCGAGGGGGGGACGGAGCCTACAATGAGCAGTTCTTC
>-|TRBD1|TRBV4-1|TRBJ2-3
CASSRQGLTDTQYF
TGCGCCAGCAGTCGACAGGGTCTCACAGATACGCAGTATTTT
>few|TRBD1|TRBV4-1|TRBJ2-5
CASSQAPGQGVETQYF
TGCGCCAGCAGCCAGGCACCGGGACAGGGGGTGGAGACCCAGTACTTC
>few|TRBD2|TRBV4-3|TRBJ2-5
CASSRLAGVGGQETQYF
TGCGCCAGCAGCCGGCTAGCGGGGGTGGGGGGCCAAGAGACCCAGTACTTC
>few|-|TRBV7-2|TRBJ2-1
CASSLTPGANEQFF
TGTGCCAGCAGCTTAACTCCAGGGGCCAATGAGCAGTTCTTC
>few|TRBD1|TRBV28|TRBJ2-7
CASSSGTALVEQYF
TGTGCCAGCAGTTCAGGGACAGCCCTGGTGGAGCAGTACTTC
>-|-|TRBV18|TRBJ1-1
CASSPPAGAEAFF
TGTGCCAGCTCACCTCCTGCAGGGGCTGAAGCTTTCTTT
>many|TRBD1|TRBV5-1|TRBJ1-5
CASSLQGGQPQHF
TGCGCCAGCAGCTTGCAGGGGGGTCAGCCCCAGCATTTT
>-|-|TRBV11-2|TRBJ1-1
CASSFTGTEAFF
TGTGCCAGCAGCTTTACTGGCACTGAAGCTTTCTTT
>-|-|TRBV18|TRBJ1-1
CASSPAGDTEAFF
TGTGCCAGCTCACCTGCGGGTGACACTGAAGCTTTCTTT
>-|TRBD1|TRBV28|TRBJ1-1
CATTWTGNTEAFF
TGTGCCACAACCTGGACAGGTAACACTGAAGCTTTCTTT
>-|-|TRBV13|TRBJ2-7
CASSLAAADRQYF
TGTGCCAGCAGCTTAGCGGCAGCCGACAGACAGTACTTC
>-|TRBD1|TRBV18|TRBJ2-7
CASSPSTGTGLYEQYF
TGTGCCAGCTCACCTTCGACCGGGACAGGGTTATACGAGCAGTACTTC
>few|TRBD1|TRBV9|TRBJ1-3
CASSDRGGNTIYF
TGTGCCAGCAGCGACAGGGGGGGAAACACCATATATTTT
>-|TRBD2|TRBV6-5|TRBJ2-3
CASASGGRDTQYF
TGTGCATCCGCTAGCGGGGGGCGGGATACGCAGTATTTT
>few|TRBD1|TRBV7-2|TRBJ1-2
CASNQGESYGYTF
TGTGCCAGCAACCAGGGGGAGTCCTATGGCTACACCTTC
>many|TRBD2|TRBV29-1|TRBJ2-1
CSQSGAGNEQFF
TGCAGCCAAAGCGGGGCAGGCAATGAGCAGTTCTTC
>few|-|TRBV11-2|TRBJ1-1
CASSLDGAEAFF
TGTGCCAGCAGCTTAGATGGAGCTGAAGCTTTCTTT
>-|TRBD1|TRBV28|TRBJ1-4
CASSLGTGTTNEKLFF
TGTGCCAGCAGTCTCGGGACAGGGACAACTAATGAAAAACTGTTTTTT
>few|-|TRBV30|TRBJ2-5
CAWSVIRGETQYF
TGTGCCTGGAGTGTAATCCGGGGAGAGACCCAGTACTTC
>few|-|TRBV28|TRBJ1-2
CAHRGDTSYGYTF
TGTGCCCACCGAGGGGACACCAGTTATGGCTACACCTTC